This T cell receptor (beta chain) was sequenced during a study of beta chain features in type 1 diabetes. Study-wide results and caveats: Moderate but significant shortening of TCRB CDR3s was recorded in all four CD4+ subsets from Type 1 diabetes patients.

Sorted populations all had greater than 95% purity. The authors reverse transcribed all of the isolated RNA, so sequencing captured expressed TCRB transcripts. TCRdb keeps only in-frame clones here, not all; method: immunoSEQ multiplex PCR. Of 300,000 to 350,000 clones listed, around 9% are singletons. Notes on this clone: Its antigen is still unknown. The sample contains more than one DNA sequence encoding this CDR3.

Sequencing was performed on central memory CD4+ T cells from blood. This sequence originates from a man aged 25 to 40 with type 1 diabetes.

The CDR3 nucleotides are TGTGCCTGGAGTGTTGTCCAGGGAAACATTCAGTACTTC. Its translation is CAWSVVQGNIQYF. V and J are TRBV30 and TRBJ2-4; D is perhaps TRBD1 (5 bases). Looked up from germline, CDR1 is GTSNPN and CDR2 is SVGIG (reference sequence). The CDR3 loop spans 13 amino acids. The ends were cut back, 0 bases at V and 6 bases at J, with 9 bases in the middle.